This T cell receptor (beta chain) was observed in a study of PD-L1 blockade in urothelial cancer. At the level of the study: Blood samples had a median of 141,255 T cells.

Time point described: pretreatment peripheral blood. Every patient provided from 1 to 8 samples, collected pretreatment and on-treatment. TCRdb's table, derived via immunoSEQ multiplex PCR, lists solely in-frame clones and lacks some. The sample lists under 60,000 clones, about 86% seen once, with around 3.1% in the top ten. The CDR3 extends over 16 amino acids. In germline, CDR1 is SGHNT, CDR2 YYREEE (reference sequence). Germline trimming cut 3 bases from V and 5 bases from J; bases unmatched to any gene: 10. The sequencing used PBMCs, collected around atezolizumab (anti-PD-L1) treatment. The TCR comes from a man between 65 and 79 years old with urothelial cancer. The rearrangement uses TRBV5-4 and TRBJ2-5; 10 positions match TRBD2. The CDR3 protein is CASSSPAGGPVETQYF. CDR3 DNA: TGTGCCAGCAGCTCTCCAGCGGGGGGGCCAGTCGAGACCCAGTACTTC.